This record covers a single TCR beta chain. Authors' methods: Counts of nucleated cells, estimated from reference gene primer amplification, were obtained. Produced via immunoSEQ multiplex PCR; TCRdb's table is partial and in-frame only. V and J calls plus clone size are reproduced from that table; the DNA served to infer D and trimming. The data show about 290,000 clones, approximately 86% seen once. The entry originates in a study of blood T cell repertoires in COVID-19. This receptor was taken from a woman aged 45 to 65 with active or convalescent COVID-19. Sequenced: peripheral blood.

The CDR3 DNA reads as TGTGCCAGCAGGCCCCGTGTGAGCGGGGAGCTGTTTTTT. Amino acids: CASRPRVSGELFF. The chain carries TRBV12-3 or TRBV12-4 and TRBJ2-2; no clear D. The CDR3 consists of 13 residues. With 6 bases removed from V and 7 bases from J, the gap between germline ends came to 12 bases.